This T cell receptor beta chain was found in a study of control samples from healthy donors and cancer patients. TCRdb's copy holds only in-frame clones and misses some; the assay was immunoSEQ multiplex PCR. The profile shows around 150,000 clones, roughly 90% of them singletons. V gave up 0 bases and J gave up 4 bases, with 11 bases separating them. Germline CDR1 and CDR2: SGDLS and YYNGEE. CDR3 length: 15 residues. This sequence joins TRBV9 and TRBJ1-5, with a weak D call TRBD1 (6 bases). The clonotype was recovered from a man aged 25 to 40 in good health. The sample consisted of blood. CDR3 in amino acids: CASSVDSRGNQPQHF. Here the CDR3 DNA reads TGTGCCAGCAGCGTAGACTCCAGGGGAAATCAGCCCCAGCATTTT.